Below, 11 T cell receptor beta chains from the same sample are listed, as sequenced in a study of sequential checkpoint blockade in melanoma. Libraries were prepared by immunoSEQ multiplex PCR; TCRdb keeps only in-frame clonotypes and omits some of them. Among about a thousand clones listed, around 25% were seen once. Treatment denoted: randomized to nivolumab then ipilimumab (arm A) or the reverse (arm B). The sequencing here drew on tumor tissue (inferred from file names), taken from a patient given nivolumab and ipilimumab in sequence. The source of these receptors is a human donor with melanoma.

This clone was seen more than once but under ten times. The chain joins TRBV29-1 to TRBJ1-3; no firm D call. V was pared by 7 bases and J by 2 bases, with 9 bases between. Germline V gene sequence: CDR1 SQVTM, CDR2 ANQGSEA. CDR3 length: 12 residues. CDR3 sequence (DNA): TGCAGCGGGGCAAATACTGGAAACACCATATATTTT. This translates into CSGANTGNTIYF.

The rearrangement links TRBV6-8 to TRBJ2-5; 9 nucleotides align to TRBD1. J gave up 3 bases and V 5 bases, and 10 bases lay outside the gene matches. The CDR3 spans 16 residues. Germline-derived CDR1 and CDR2 are MNHGY and SAAAGT. The chain's CDR3 is CASSTVRRTGEETQYF. DNA of the CDR3: TGTGCCAGCAGTACAGTCCGAAGGACAGGGGAAGAGACCCAGTACTTC.

This clone was picked up a small number of times. The chain is built from TRBV4-1 and TRBJ2-2; tentatively, D is TRBD1 (6 bases). This CDR3 comprises 16 residues. From germline, CDR1 is MGHRA and CDR2 YSYEKL. Trimming stripped 1 base from V and 1 base from J, with 10 bases between. CDR3: CASSQGQGLNTGELFF. For the CDR3, the DNA is TGCGCCAGCAGCCAAGGTCAGGGGCTGAACACCGGGGAGCTGTTTTTT.

By its share, this clone is medium-sized. The chain links TRBV11-3 to TRBJ1-4; 8 bases are a match to TRBD1. The junction had 9 bases not matched to a gene; V was cut back by 5 bases and J by 4 bases. The CDR3 is made up of 16 amino acids. Germline V CDR1 and CDR2: SGHNT, YENEEA. CDR3 coding DNA: TGTGCCAGCAGCCAAGGTGGTACAGGGGGTAATGAAAAACTGTTTTTT. Translated, it gives CASSQGGTGGNEKLFF.

This chain connects TRBV28 to TRBJ2-5; tentative D call: TRBD2 (6 bases). Trimming stripped 8 bases from V and 1 base from J, with 14 bases between. CDR3 length: 14 residues. The germline V gene has CDR1 MDHEN and CDR2 SYDVKM. The CDR3 loop reads CASQRAGSQETQYF. The CDR3, as DNA: TGTGCCAGCCAAAGGGCGGGAAGCCAAGAGACCCAGTACTTC.

V gene TRBV10-2 combines with J gene TRBJ1-3; maybe TRBD1 (5 bases). Germline CDR1 reads WSHSY; CDR2 reads SAAADI. The CDR3 is 17 amino acids. Trimming removed 3 bases at V and 0 bases at J, with 15 bases between. The CDR3 coding sequence is TGCGCCAGCAGTGATGGGACCTCACCCTTCTCTGGAAACACCATATATTTT. This gives the protein CASSDGTSPFSGNTIYF.

The V gene is TRBV28, the J gene TRBJ1-5, with D hard to call. CDR1 MDHEN and CDR2 SYDVKM come from the germline V gene. The CDR3 loop spans 14 amino acids. V shed 2 bases and J shed 5 bases, with 10 bases lying between them. The CDR3 DNA is TGTGCCAGCAGTTTAGGTCAGAGCTATCAGCCCCAGCATTTT. Translating gives CASSLGQSYQPQHF. The variable domain in full, with the rest retrieved from reference TRBV28 and TRBJ1-5, is DVKVTQSSRYLVKRTGEKVFLECVQDMDHENMFWYRQDPGLGLRLIYFSYDVKMKEKGDIPEGYSVSREKKERFSLILESASTNQTSMYLCASSLGQSYQPQHFGDGTRLSIL.

V gene TRBV28 combines with J gene TRBJ2-1; D gene ambiguous. CDR1 and CDR2 (germline): MDHEN, SYDVKM. Trimming left V 6 bases short and J 4 bases short, with 16 bases between. The length of the CDR3 is 15 residues. The CDR3 loop is CASSLQRTVYNEQFF. DNA of the CDR3: TGTGCCAGCAGCTTACAAAGGACGGTTTACAATGAGCAGTTCTTC.

The chain has TRBV14 and TRBJ1-1, with 8 bases identical to TRBD1. The CDR3 extends over 14 amino acids. Germline lookup yields CDR1 SGHDN and CDR2 FVKESK. V was clipped by 6 bases and J by 5 bases; unmatched bases: 8. As DNA, the CDR3 is TGTGCCAGCAGTTCAACGGGACAGGTGACTGAAGCTTTCTTT. Its protein product is CASSSTGQVTEAFF.

The chain combines TRBV18 with TRBJ1-5; D ambiguous. V was clipped by 2 bases and J by 1 base, with 6 bases between them. The CDR3 is made up of 14 amino acids. Germline CDR1 and CDR2: KGHSH and LQKENI. DNA for the CDR3: TGTGCCAGCTCACCAGGGTTGAGCAATCAGCCCCAGCATTTT. Translating gives CASSPGLSNQPQHF.

J is TRBJ2-1 and V is TRBV18, with TRBD1 matching over 7 bases. CDR1 and CDR2 (germline): KGHSH, LQKENI. The CDR3 runs to 13 residues. The ends lost 2 bases at V and 10 bases at J; junction bases unmatched: 5. CDR3 sequence reads: CASSPKGAGEQFF. The CDR3 DNA sequence: TGTGCCAGCTCACCAAAGGGGGCTGGAGAGCAGTTCTTC.